The clone carrying this T cell receptor (beta chain) was detected only once. This record belongs to a study of OX40 agonist ivuxolimab in advanced cancers. The CDR3 is 15 residues long. Trimming took off 2 bases at V and 9 bases at J, with 17 bases between the two ends. Germline CDR1 and CDR2: LNHNV and YYDKDF (reference sequence). The protocol was immunoSEQ multiplex PCR, while the TCRdb copy is restricted to in-frame clones and leaves out a portion. The repertoire includes about 98,000 clones, 85% to 95% of them detected once, and about 0.3% sits in the top ten. The TCR was taken from an adult with an advanced solid tumor such as melanoma, head and neck, liver or kidney cancer. The chain joins TRBV15 to TRBJ1-5; D not resolved. The source was CD4+ or CD8+ T cells sorted from blood, collected in a trial of the OX40 agonist ivuxolimab. CDR3 amino acids: CATSRTRSEERPQHF. Written as DNA, the CDR3 is TGTGCCACCAGCAGAACAAGGTCGGAGGAGCGGCCCCAGCATTTT. Together with reference TRBV15 and TRBJ1-5, the CDR3 gives the full variable domain: DAMVIQNPRYQVTQFGKPVTLSCSQTLNHNVMYWYQQKSSQAPKLLFHYYDKDFNNEADTPDNFQSRRPNTSFCFLDIRSPGLGDTAMYLCATSRTRSEERPQHFGDGTRLSIL.